The source of this T cell receptor (beta chain) is a study of blood T cell repertoires in COVID-19. Across the study: Researchers got acute and convalescent COVID-19 samples from the United States, Italy and Spain. The analysed material was cDNA or gDNA that came from T cells, B-cell-depleted T cells, or PBMCs.

Per the authors' pipeline: Using reference gene primer amplification, nucleated cell counts were estimated. The data were produced by immunoSEQ multiplex PCR, yet TCRdb's version contains in-frame clones alone and is incomplete. That table gives V, J and clone size, and the DNA gave D and trimming. The sample holds 150,000 to 200,000 clones; more than 75% are singletons and the top ten take around 3.5%. Only a few counts were recorded for this clone. The sample was peripheral blood. The receptor comes from a man aged 18 to 35 with active or convalescent COVID-19.

The CDR3, as DNA: TGTGCCAGCAGCGAGGACACCAGCTCCTACGAGCAGTACGTC. Translating gives CASSEDTSSYEQYV. The chain employs TRBV11-2 and TRBJ2-7; the D gene is possibly TRBD1 (5 bases). The CDR3 covers 14 residues. The V end was cut by 5 bases, the J end by 0 bases, with 11 bases between. Germline V gene lookup returns CDR1 SGHAT and CDR2 FQNNGV.